The 5 T cell receptor beta chains below were found in one sample sequenced in a study of T cell changes during pregnancy in multiple sclerosis. TCRdb's table, derived via immunoSEQ multiplex PCR, lists solely in-frame clones and lacks some. The data contain 80,000 or so clones, around 92% of them singletons. The source was peripheral blood, collected before pregnancy. The origin of the receptors is a female donor with multiple sclerosis, enrolled in a pregnancy study.

The chain is built from TRBV11-1 and TRBJ2-2; weak D call: TRBD1 (5 bases). Trimming shortened V by 4 bases and J by 0 bases, and 6 bases separated the two germline ends. The CDR3 has 14 amino acids. CDR1 SGHAT and CDR2 FQDESV come from the germline V gene (reference sequence). In DNA form, the CDR3 reads TGTGCCAGCAGCTCAGGGTCGAACACCGGGGAGCTGTTTTTT. Its protein product is CASSSGSNTGELFF.

This clone was observed a single time. V usage is TRBV6-5 and J usage is TRBJ2-7, with D possibly being TRBD1 (5 bases). V lost 2 bases and J lost 3, with 14 bases in between. This CDR3 contains 15 residues. The germline V gene has CDR1 MNHEY and CDR2 SVGAGI. The CDR3 DNA follows: TGTGCCAGCAGTTACCGGACAACGATTGGCTACGAGCAGTACTTC. Its translation is CASSYRTTIGYEQYF.

V and J are TRBV2 and TRBJ1-5; the match to TRBD1 covers 8 bases. With 6 bases clipped from V and 10 bases from J, the junction kept 11 bases outside the gene matches. Germline values: CDR1 SNHLY, CDR2 FYNNEI. The CDR3 runs 14 residues. The CDR3 DNA reads as TGTGCCAGCAGGTCTGGACAGGGTAGTCTTCCCCAGCATTTT. Translated: CASRSGQGSLPQHF.

This chain joins TRBV5-1 and TRBJ2-1, with 8 positions matching TRBD1. J gave up 4 bases and V 2 bases, and 5 bases lay outside the gene matches. The length of the CDR3 is 15 residues. CDR1 SGHRS and CDR2 YFSETQ come from the germline V gene. DNA of the CDR3: TGCGCCAGCAGCTTCCGGGACAGGAGATACAATGAGCAGTTCTTC. Amino acid sequence: CASSFRDRRYNEQFF. Filled out from reference TRBV5-1 and TRBJ2-1, the complete variable domain reads KAGVTQTPRYLIKTRGQQVTLSCSPISGHRSVSWYQQTPGQGLQFLFEYFSETQRNKGNFPGRFSGRQFSNSRSEMNVSTLELGDSALYLCASSFRDRRYNEQFFGPGTRLTVL.

This clone was seen once. The chain employs TRBV7-9 and TRBJ2-7, with D tentatively TRBD1 (5 bases). The V and J ends lost 3 bases and 1 base respectively, with 16 bases between them. CDR3 size: 16 residues. Germline CDR1 reads SEHNR; CDR2 reads FQNEAQ (reference sequence). DNA for the CDR3: TGTGCCAGCAGCTTGAGTGGGGCTGTCGGATCCTACGAGCAGTACTTC. Its protein is CASSLSGAVGSYEQYF.